This TCR beta chain was found in a study of neoadjuvant anti-PD-1 for oral cavity cancer. About the research overall: Most patients had three to four biweekly doses of 3 mg/kg nivolumab before resection. Around day 43, patients without progression received a fourth nivolumab dose before surgery.

The CDR3 is 16 amino acids. V shed 5 bases, J shed 7 bases, and the junction held 13 bases outside the gene matches. Germline CDR1 and CDR2: MNHEY and SMNVEV (reference sequence). Blood libraries mostly used 450 to 550 ng genomic DNA, six replicates each. Sequencing was performed with immunoSEQ multiplex PCR; in TCRdb, only in-frame clones are kept and a portion is missing. The data contain roughly 67,000 clones, around 83% of them singletons. This receptor was obtained from a person aged 40 to 85 with oral cavity squamous cell carcinoma. J is TRBJ1-5 and V is TRBV27, with 8 bases identical to TRBD1. The sample in question was PBMCs, obtained before nivolumab (anti-PD-1) treatment. CDR3 DNA: TGTGCCAGCAGTGAGTGGATGGGGACAGGTGTGCAGCCCCAGCATTTT. This encodes CASSEWMGTGVQPQHF.